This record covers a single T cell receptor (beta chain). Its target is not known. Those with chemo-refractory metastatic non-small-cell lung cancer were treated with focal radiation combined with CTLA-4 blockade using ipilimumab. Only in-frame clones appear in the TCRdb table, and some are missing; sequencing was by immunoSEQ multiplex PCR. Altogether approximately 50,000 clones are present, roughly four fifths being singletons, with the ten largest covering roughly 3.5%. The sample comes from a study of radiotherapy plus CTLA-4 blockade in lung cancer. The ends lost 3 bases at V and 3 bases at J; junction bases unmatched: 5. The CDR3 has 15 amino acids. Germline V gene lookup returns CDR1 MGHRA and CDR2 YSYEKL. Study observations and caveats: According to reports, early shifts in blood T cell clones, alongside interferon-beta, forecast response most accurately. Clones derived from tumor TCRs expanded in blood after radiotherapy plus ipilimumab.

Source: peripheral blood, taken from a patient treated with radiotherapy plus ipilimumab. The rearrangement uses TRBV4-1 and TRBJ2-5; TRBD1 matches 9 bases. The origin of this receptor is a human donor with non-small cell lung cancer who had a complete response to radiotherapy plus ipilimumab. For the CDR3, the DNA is TGCGCCAGCAGCCACCTGGGGACAGGGAAAGAGACCCAGTACTTC. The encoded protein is CASSHLGTGKETQYF.